Listed below are T cell receptor beta chains from one sample, sequenced in a study of T-cell reconstitution after alpha-beta-depleted transplantation in children. MiXCR, run by TCRdb on the PCR reads, gives a single entry per CDR3 protein. This table has 750,000 to 950,000 distinct CDR3 sequences, 15% to 20% appearing once. The source was PBMCs, mostly from graft donor cells, collected 360 days after TCRalphabeta/CD19-depleted stem cell transplant. These receptors all stem from a male patient under 18 who had a stem cell transplant for acute lymphoblastic leukemia, so the T cells may come from the graft donor. CDR3s include the opening cysteine and the closing phenylalanine or tryptophan. A D gene is named only where the DNA matches it firmly. Clone size is shown for a subset of rows, as once, few, many or a class of expanded clone.

J gene | V gene | D gene | clone size | CDR3 length | CDR3 protein
TRBJ2-1 | TRBV18 | . | . | 14 | CASSPPVSGYEQFF
TRBJ2-2 | TRBV5-1 | . | few | 15 | CASSLGTTFGGELFF
TRBJ2-7 | TRBV4-2 | TRBD1 | few | 16 | CASSIRTGETFYEQYF
TRBJ2-7 | TRBV10-2 | TRBD2 | few | 15 | CASSESGRALYEQYF
TRBJ2-1 | TRBV5-1 | . | . | 17 | CASSLGSLRVSYNEQFF
TRBJ2-1 | TRBV28 | TRBD2 | . | 14 | CASSFSGLAHEQFF
TRBJ1-2 | TRBV7-9 | . | . | 13 | CASSLETLAGYTF
TRBJ2-7 | TRBV6-1 | . | . | 14 | CASDGSPTPHEQYF
TRBJ2-1 | TRBV11-2 | . | few | 13 | CASKKQVYNEQFF
TRBJ2-2 | TRBV7-3 | TRBD2 | many | 18 | CASSFQQGTSENTGELFF
TRBJ2-1 | TRBV29-1 | . | . | 16 | CSVEGSVAASYNEQFF
TRBJ1-3 | TRBV12-3/TRBV12-4 | . | few | 16 | CASSSRRTGTGNTIYF
TRBJ2-1 | TRBV7-8 | TRBD2 | few | 15 | CASSPGLASEDEQFF
TRBJ2-1 | TRBV5-1 | . | . | 15 | CASSLVLDNYNEQFF
TRBJ2-6 | TRBV29-1 | . | . | 13 | CSVDNSGANVLTF
TRBJ2-3 | TRBV4-1 | . | . | 19 | CASSQEGGGHRLSTDTQYF
TRBJ2-3 | TRBV5-1 | . | few | 16 | CASSGRLVASTDTQYF
TRBJ2-7 | TRBV29-1 | . | . | 11 | CSVILSYEQYF
TRBJ2-5 | TRBV25-1 | . | few | 14 | CASSEWAGGETQYF
TRBJ2-1 | TRBV7-9 | TRBD2 | many | 14 | CASSLVAGRDEQFF
TRBJ1-1 | TRBV29-1 | . | many | 12 | CSGRGANPEAFF
TRBJ2-2 | TRBV24-1 | . | . | 14 | CATSTELNTGELFF
TRBJ2-1 | TRBV5-4 | TRBD2 | few | 18 | CASSLVRASGRASRGQFF
TRBJ1-3 | TRBV19 | . | few | 14 | CATRNRDSGNTIYF